This passage covers 16 T cell receptor beta chains from one sample sequenced in a study of T cell responses to AZD1222 COVID-19 vaccine. Measured with immunoSEQ multiplex PCR; TCRdb has only the in-frame clones, and not every one. The data hold roughly 120,000 clones, with around 90% observed a single time. Source: peripheral blood, taken on day 0 of MenACWY control vaccination. The receptors were gathered from an adult in good health.

A word on this clone: At one end, the junction sequence differs from germline, possibly due to a read error. This rearrangement joins TRBV7-7 to TRBJ2-7; D may correspond to TRBD1 or TRBD2 (5 bases each). Germline-derived CDR1 and CDR2 are SSHAT and FNYEAQ (reference sequence). This CDR3 has 15 residues. The CDR3 loop is CASSLAMGPAYEQYF. CDR3 sequence (DNA): TGTGCTAGCAGCTTAGCGATGGGACCGGCCTACGAGCAGTACTTC.

This rearrangement joins TRBV4-2 to TRBJ2-2; TRBD1 agrees at 8 bases. Losses at the gene ends were 1 base for V and 7 bases for J; bases not matched to a gene: 11. This CDR3 is 17 amino acids long. Germline loops: CDR1 LGHNA, CDR2 YNFKEQ. CDR3 bases: TGTGCCAGCAGCCAAGGGACAGGGAGGTTAGGTGGCGGGGAGCTGTTTTTT. Translated, it gives CASSQGTGRLGGGELFF.

This sequence joins TRBV28 and TRBJ1-2; TRBD1 might be the D (6 bases). The CDR3 sequence is 15 residues long. Germline V gene lookup returns CDR1 MDHEN and CDR2 SYDVKM. V was pared by 7 bases and J by 6 bases, with 21 bases between. The DNA of the CDR3 is TGTGCCAGCATCTGGCGGGGGGCCGGTGCGCATGGCTACACCTTC. Its protein product is CASIWRGAGAHGYTF.

The chain carries TRBV7-3 and TRBJ2-7; weak D call: TRBD2 (6 bases). Per germline, CDR1 SGHTA and CDR2 FQGTGA. V was cut by 0 bases and J by 5 bases, with 11 bases left in between. This CDR3 contains 14 residues. The CDR3 reads CASSLTGTGDEQYF. In DNA, the CDR3 is TGTGCCAGCAGCTTAACGGGGACTGGGGACGAGCAGTACTTC.

This chain joins TRBV28 and TRBJ2-3; possibly TRBD1 for D (5 bases). Germline CDR1 is MDHEN and CDR2 is SYDVKM. This CDR3 is built from 16 residues. V lost 5 bases and J 1 base, leaving 16 bases between the germline ends. The DNA of the CDR3 is TGTGCCAGCAGTAAGCTAGGGGCAGGCCGCACAGATACGCAGTATTTT. It yields the protein CASSKLGAGRTDTQYF. Complete variable domain (other parts from reference TRBV28 and TRBJ2-3): DVKVTQSSRYLVKRTGEKVFLECVQDMDHENMFWYRQDPGLGLRLIYFSYDVKMKEKGDIPEGYSVSREKKERFSLILESASTNQTSMYLCASSKLGAGRTDTQYFGPGTRLTVL.

The table lists this clone with a few counts. The chain is built from TRBV4-1 and TRBJ1-1; 7 bases are a match to TRBD1. This CDR3 has 15 residues. Germline lookup yields CDR1 MGHRA and CDR2 YSYEKL. J gave up 8 bases and V 7 bases, and 16 bases lay outside the gene matches. Here the CDR3 DNA reads TGCGCCAGCACCTCGCCGGGACAGCGAGTGGGGGAAGCTTTCTTT. It translates to CASTSPGQRVGEAFF.

The chain links TRBV14 to TRBJ1-4; a weak D match, TRBD1 (5 bases). CDR1 SGHDN and CDR2 FVKESK come from the germline V gene. Trimming took 1 base from V and 8 from J, leaving 14 bases between them. This CDR3 is built from 15 residues. As DNA, the CDR3 is TGTGCCAGCAGCCAAGTGGCAACAGGCTGGGAAAAACTGTTTTTT. Translated, it gives CASSQVATGWEKLFF. Using reference TRBV14 and TRBJ1-4 for the parts outside the CDR3, the full variable domain is EAGVTQFPSHSVIEKGQTVTLRCDPISGHDNLYWYRRVMGKEIKFLLHFVKESKQDESGMPNNRFLAERTGGTYSTLKVQPAELEDSGVYFCASSQVATGWEKLFFGSGTQLSVL.

The V gene is TRBV5-6, the J gene TRBJ1-5, with TRBD1 as a possible D gene (5 bases). The CDR3 runs 15 residues. Germline V CDR1 and CDR2: SGHDT, YYEEEE. Deletions cut 2 bases from V and 9 bases from J, with 18 bases between. Here the CDR3 reads CASSFQSGAGRPQHF. In DNA, the CDR3 is TGTGCCAGCAGCTTCCAGTCCGGGGCTGGGCGGCCCCAGCATTTT.

Written as DNA, the CDR3 is TGTGCCAGCAGTCTGGCCGGGGGGGGTAGGTTGGATGGCTACACCTTC. Its translation: CASSLAGGGRLDGYTF. The V call is TRBV28, the J call TRBJ1-2, with a weak D call TRBD1 (5 bases). The V and J ends lost 5 bases and 6 bases respectively, with 22 bases between them. CDR1 and CDR2 from the germline V gene are MDHEN and SYDVKM. This CDR3 spans 16 amino acids.

The chain has TRBV7-8 and TRBJ1-1; D not certain. V was trimmed by 0 bases and J by 6 bases, leaving 5 bases between them. Germline V gives CDR1 SGHVS, CDR2 FQNEAQ. This CDR3 region has 12 residues. CDR3 sequence reads: CASSLALPEAFF. In DNA form, the CDR3 reads TGTGCCAGCAGCTTAGCCTTACCTGAAGCTTTCTTT.

V and J are TRBV6-5 and TRBJ1-6; D gene ambiguous. CDR1 is MNHEY, CDR2 SVGAGI, per germline. Trimming left V 7 bases short and J 7 bases short, with 14 bases between. This CDR3 region has 14 residues. CDR3 sequence (DNA): TGTGCCAGCACGGGGTTCCGGGAGAATTCACCCCTCCACTTT. Amino acids: CASTGFRENSPLHF.

CDR3 in DNA: TGTGCCAGAAGCACCGGACAGGGGGAGGACACCGGGGAGCTGTTTTTT. Translated, it gives CARSTGQGEDTGELFF. V gene TRBV5-3 combines with J gene TRBJ2-2; 10 bases fit TRBD1. TRBV5-3 is placed among ORFs of uncertain function. The CDR3 is 16 amino acids. The ends lost 4 bases at V and 3 bases at J; junction bases unmatched: 6.

The count of this clone is one. V is TRBV28 and J is TRBJ1-6; D unclear. Germline V CDR1 and CDR2: MDHEN, SYDVKM. The length of the CDR3 is 14 residues. Trimming removed 6 bases from V and 7 bases from J, with 13 bases in between. CDR3 DNA sequence: TGTGCCAGCAGCTGGACGGTCCCAAATTCACCCCTCCACTTT. Encoded protein: CASSWTVPNSPLHF.

The V gene is TRBV5-4, the J gene TRBJ2-3; D is ambiguous. From germline, CDR1 is SGHNT and CDR2 YYREEE (reference sequence). The V end lost 0 bases, the J end lost 1 base, and 3 bases lay between the germline ends. CDR3 length: 13 residues. CDR3 residues: CASSLGRTDTQYF. The CDR3, as DNA: TGTGCCAGCAGCTTGGGACGCACAGATACGCAGTATTTT.

This clone has a handful of counts. V gene TRBV9 combines with J gene TRBJ1-1; tentatively, D is TRBD1 (5 bases). The V gene lost 4 bases and the J gene lost 6 bases, with 13 bases spanning the gap. Germline CDR1 SGDLS, CDR2 YYNGEE. The CDR3 is 13 amino acids. In nucleotides, the CDR3 is TGTGCCAGCAGCCCACGGGACGCCGCTGAAGCTTTCTTT. This translates into CASSPRDAAEAFF.

The chain employs TRBV19 and TRBJ1-4; D gene ambiguous. The germline CDR1 and CDR2 sequences are LNHDA and SQIVND (reference sequence). V dropped 4 bases and J dropped 7 bases, with 10 bases sitting between them. The CDR3 spans 13 residues. CDR3 sequence: CASSTFAAEKLFF. The CDR3, as DNA: TGTGCCAGTAGTACCTTTGCCGCTGAAAAACTGTTTTTT.